The T cell receptor (beta chain) described here comes from a study of T cells in Graves' hyperthyroidism and ophthalmopathy. The investigators amplified TCR beta CDR3 regions from RNA transcripts. During a first-round RT-PCR of the TCR CDR3, the HTBI primer set was used. TCRdb recomputed calls from the multiplex PCR reads with MiXCR, one row per CDR3 protein. The sample records about 600,000 distinct CDR3 sequences, 15% to 20% being singletons. CDR1 and CDR2 from the germline V gene are SEHNR and FQNEAQ (reference sequence). The CDR3 contains 15 residues. The trim removed 1 base at V and 4 bases at J, leaving 2 bases unmatched.

The J gene is TRBJ2-2, the V gene TRBV7-9, with 8 bases aligning to TRBD2. The receptor comes from a woman aged 40-49 years with Graves' ophthalmopathy. Sequencing was performed on blood. CDR3 sequence reads: CASSLGTSPTGELFF. The CDR3 DNA reads TGTGCCAGCAGCTTAGGGACTAGCCCCACCGGGGAGCTGTTTTTT.